A single sample is the source of the 4 T cell receptor beta chains below, sequenced in a study of T cells in Graves' hyperthyroidism and ophthalmopathy. RNA transcripts yielded amplified TCR beta CDR3 regions. The primer set for the first-round RT-PCR of the TCR CDR3 was HTBI. One entry per CDR3 protein results from TCRdb running MiXCR on the multiplex PCR reads. The data show about 480,000 distinct CDR3 sequences, with 13% to 15% seen just once and less than 20% held by the top ten. Sequencing used blood. These receptors were collected from a woman between 18 and 29 years old with Graves' hyperthyroidism.

This clonotype was seen at least ten times. As DNA, the CDR3 is TGTGCCACCAGTGATTTGTGGGGCTACACCTTC. Amino acids: CATSDLWGYTF. This chain uses TRBV24-1 with TRBJ1-2; D gene unclear. This CDR3 has 11 residues. Germline V CDR1 and CDR2: KGHDR, SFDVKD. V lost 0 bases and J 8 bases, leaving 3 bases between the germline ends.

This clonotype showed up many times. The chain links TRBV27 to TRBJ2-1; 11 nucleotides align to TRBD2. Trimming removed 6 bases from V and 4 bases from J; junction bases left unmatched: 8. CDR3 length equals 16 residues. CDR1 MNHEY and CDR2 SMNVEV come from the germline V gene (reference sequence). The CDR3 DNA reads TGTGCCAGCAGCTCAATAGCGGGAGGGCCTTACAATGAGCAGTTCTTC. Its protein is CASSSIAGGPYNEQFF.

V is TRBV5-1 and J is TRBJ2-1; either TRBD1 or TRBD2 may supply D (7 bases each). Trimming shortened V by 4 bases and J by 0 bases, and 17 bases separated the two germline ends. Per germline, CDR1 SGHRS and CDR2 YFSETQ. The CDR3 sequence is 17 residues long. CDR3: CASSPRGGDSSYNEQFF. CDR3 in DNA: TGCGCCAGCAGCCCCAGGGGGGGTGACAGCTCCTACAATGAGCAGTTCTTC.

This clonotype was found a few times. V and J are TRBV19 and TRBJ1-2, with a possible D match to TRBD1 (6 bases). Germline CDR1 and CDR2: LNHDA and SQIVND (reference sequence). The CDR3 sequence is 15 residues long. The V end was cut by 7 bases, the J end by 2 bases, with 17 bases between. CDR3 loop: CASTPGGHNNYGYTF. The CDR3 DNA reads as TGTGCCAGTACCCCTGGGGGACATAACAACTATGGCTACACCTTC. The whole variable domain, remainder taken from reference TRBV19 and TRBJ1-2, is DGGITQSPKYLFRKEGQNVTLSCEQNLNHDAMYWYRQDPGQGLRLIYYSQIVNDFQKGDIAEGYSVSREKKESFPLTVTSAQKNPTAFYLCASTPGGHNNYGYTFGSGTRLTVV.